These T cell receptor beta chains were read from a single sample in a study of response to subunit inactivated influenza vaccine. TCRdb redid the calling of the RT-PCR reads with MiXCR, one entry per CDR3 protein. The sample shows about 160,000 distinct CDR3 sequences, around 9.9% of them seen only once. Sequencing was performed on non-naive T cells sorted from PBMCs, taken 45 days after vaccination. The receptors were gathered from a man between 45 and 60 years old who received an inactivated influenza vaccine. Both conserved end residues are part of each CDR3. The D gene is left open where the match is weak. Some rows have no size entry. The others give once, few or many, or a class for an expanded clone.

d_call clone_size j_call v_call cdr3_nt cdr3_aa
. . TRBJ2-1 TRBV20-1 TGCAGTGCTCGGTACGGCAGGGTCGACAATGAGCAGTTCTTC CSARYGRVDNEQFF
TRBD1 many TRBJ1-2 TRBV4-2 TGTGCCAGCAGCCAAGCGGTCCAGGGGGCTGTCTATGGCTACACCTTC CASSQAVQGAVYGYTF
. many TRBJ2-3 TRBV6-5 TGTGCCAGCAGTTCATTGTGGAGTCGGCGCACTAGCACAGATACGCAGTATTTT CASSSLWSRRTSTDTQYF
. . TRBJ1-6 TRBV20-1 TGCAGTGCAACAGGGAGCTCCTATAATTCACCCCTCCACTTT CSATGSSYNSPLHF
TRBD1 many TRBJ2-3 TRBV10-2 TGCGCCAGCAGTCGAGGGACAGGGGGCGGGGAGAGGACAGATACGCAGTATTTT CASSRGTGGGERTDTQYF
TRBD1 . TRBJ1-2 TRBV4-1 TGCGCCAGCAGCCAAGACCCACTTCCTCTTCGGACAGGGAACTATGGCTACACCTTC CASSQDPLPLRTGNYGYTF
. many TRBJ2-6 TRBV7-9 TGTGCCAGCAGCGAAATAACAGGGCCCGTTCGGTCTGGGGCCAACGTCCTGACTTTC CASSEITGPVRSGANVLTF
TRBD1 many TRBJ2-3 TRBV6-2/TRBV6-3 TGTGCCAGCAGGGCAGGGGGAGATACGCAGTATTTT CASRAGGDTQYF
TRBD1 many TRBJ2-1 TRBV4-1 TGCGCCAGCAGCAAAGGACAGGGGACTCACAATGAGCAGTTCTTC CASSKGQGTHNEQFF
. . TRBJ2-7 TRBV28 TGTGCCAGCAGACCGACAACCCACGAGCAGTACTTC CASRPTTHEQYF
. few TRBJ1-1 TRBV6-5 TGTGCCAGCAGTTACTCGGGGGGGGGCACTGAAGCTTTCTTT CASSYSGGGTEAFF
TRBD2 few TRBJ2-1 TRBV29-1 TGCAGCGTCCAAAATACCCTCGGGACTAGTGGCAATGAGCAGTTCTTC CSVQNTLGTSGNEQFF
TRBD1 . TRBJ2-7 TRBV12-3/TRBV12-4 TGTGCCAGCAGCCAAAGACAGGGGCCTGCTACCTACGAGCAGTACTTC CASSQRQGPATYEQYF
. many TRBJ2-7 TRBV5-5 TGTGCCAGCAGCCCAATGACGGCCTCCTACGAGCAGTACTTC CASSPMTASYEQYF
TRBD1 . TRBJ2-2 TRBV5-1 TGCGCCAGCAGCACAGACAGGGGGTTGAGGACCGGGGAGCTGTTTTTT CASSTDRGLRTGELFF
TRBD2 . TRBJ2-7 TRBV7-2 TGTGCCAGCAGCACTAGCGGCCTACCTGTCTACGAGCAGTACTTC CASSTSGLPVYEQYF
. few TRBJ1-3 TRBV28 TGTGCCAGCAGTTTATTTTGGCCCGAACGAACCCCTGGAAACACCATATATTTT CASSLFWPERTPGNTIYF
. many TRBJ1-1 TRBV12-3/TRBV12-4 TGTGCCAGCAGCCCCGACGTGGCAGACACTGAAGCTTTCTTT CASSPDVADTEAFF
TRBD1 . TRBJ2-7 TRBV5-6 TGTGCCAGCAGCTCCCCGCCAGGGGGCGTTGATTACGAGCAGTACTTC CASSSPPGGVDYEQYF
TRBD1 many TRBJ2-7 TRBV2 TGTGCCAGCAGTACCAGACAGGGTAGCTCCTACGAGCAGTACTTC CASSTRQGSSYEQYF
TRBD2 few TRBJ2-7 TRBV18 TGTGCCAGCTCACACCAAGCGGGGGCTCTGAGACATTACGAGCAGTACTTC CASSHQAGALRHYEQYF
. few TRBJ1-2 TRBV3-1 TGTGCCAGCAGCCCCCGGGGCGGGCCGGGGGGCTACACCTTC CASSPRGGPGGYTF
. many TRBJ2-2 TRBV20-1 TGCAGTGCAAAGGGGGCGGGGGGCCGACTATCCACCGGGGAGCTGTTTTTT CSAKGAGGRLSTGELFF
. . TRBJ1-3 TRBV20-1 TGCAGTGCTAGTACAGGAGTTACCGCTGGAAACACCATATATTTT CSASTGVTAGNTIYF